One and the same sample provided the 10 T cell receptor beta chains below, sequenced in a study of vaccination and CD4 T cells after COVID-19. The Oncomine TCR Beta short-read assay generated sequence data from the DNA of cultured CD4+ T cells. One entry per CDR3 protein results from TCRdb running MiXCR on the PCR reads. This sample carries 15,000 or so distinct CDR3 sequences, approximately 58% of them seen once, and the ten largest clones take approximately 12%. What these receptors recognize is not known. As for treatment: roughly ten-day PBMC culture with coronavirus spike peptide pools or control peptides (ViraFEST assay). Sequencing was carried out using CD4+ T cells from blood, cultured in vitro. These receptors were obtained from a human donor who had recovered from COVID-19.

This chain joins TRBV19 and TRBJ1-5, with TRBD1 identical over 7 bases. The germline V gene has CDR1 LNHDA and CDR2 SQIVND (reference sequence). V lost 8 bases and J lost 4; bases outside the gene matches: 11. The CDR3 contains 15 residues. The CDR3 sequence: CASSPEGQLNQPQHF. In DNA, the CDR3 is TGTGCCAGTTCTCCTGAGGGACAGCTGAATCAGCCCCAGCATTTT. Full variable domain (remainder filled in from reference TRBV19 and TRBJ1-5): DGGITQSPKYLFRKEGQNVTLSCEQNLNHDAMYWYRQDPGQGLRLIYYSQIVNDFQKGDIAEGYSVSREKKESFPLTVTSAQKNPTAFYLCASSPEGQLNQPQHFGDGTRLSIL.

The genes are TRBV20-1 and TRBJ2-3; 12 bases match TRBD1. The CDR3 length is 14 residues. CDR1 and CDR2 from the germline V gene are DFQATT and SNEGSKA (reference sequence). The V segment lost 6 bases and the J segment 4 bases; nucleotides outside the gene matches: 5. CDR3 coding DNA: TGCAGTGCACCGGGACAGGGGGCATCAGATACGCAGTATTTT. Amino acid sequence: CSAPGQGASDTQYF.

The V gene is TRBV20-1, the J gene TRBJ2-2; 9 bases agree with TRBD1. Germline CDR1 reads DFQATT; CDR2 reads SNEGSKA (reference sequence). With V trimmed by 6 bases and J by 4 bases, 3 bases remained unmatched. The CDR3 is made up of 13 amino acids. The CDR3 DNA sequence: TGCAGTGCCCGGGACAGGGTCACCGGGGAGCTGTTTTTT. Its protein is CSARDRVTGELFF.

This clonotype was observed a few times. The chain uses TRBV9 and TRBJ2-3, with a weak D call TRBD2 (5 bases). V lost 3 bases to trimming and J lost 6 bases, with 14 bases between them. This CDR3 has 14 residues. Germline CDR1 and CDR2: SGDLS and YYNGEE. The CDR3 region is CASSGGLPVDTQYF. DNA of the CDR3: TGTGCCAGCAGCGGAGGGCTCCCGGTGGATACGCAGTATTTT.

The chain employs TRBV6-1 and TRBJ1-5; D possibly corresponds to TRBD1 (5 bases). The germline CDR1 and CDR2 sequences are MNHNS and SASEGT. There are 15 residues in the CDR3. Between the trimmed V and J ends, which lost 2 bases and 2 bases, there was a span of 10 bases. The CDR3 DNA sequence: TGTGCCAGCAGTGAACAGGGAGGGGGCAATCAGCCCCAGCATTTT. This codes for CASSEQGGGNQPQHF.

In its sample, this clonotype ranks as medium-sized (0.01 to 0.1%). The chain employs TRBV10-3 and TRBJ2-7; D is possibly TRBD1 or TRBD2 (5 bases each). The V gene lost 4 bases and the J gene lost 0 bases, with 13 bases spanning the gap. The CDR3 covers 15 residues. Germline CDR1 is ENHRY and CDR2 is SYGVKD. This CDR3 reads CAISAGPSGSYEQYF. The CDR3 DNA reads TGTGCCATCAGTGCGGGGCCCAGCGGCTCCTACGAGCAGTACTTC.

This chain links TRBV19 with TRBJ2-2; 8 bases line up with TRBD1. This CDR3 has 15 amino acids. Trimming removed 4 bases from V and 2 bases from J; junction bases left unmatched: 3. Germline CDR1 is LNHDA and CDR2 is SQIVND (reference sequence). The CDR3 sequence: CASSTDRENTGELFF. The CDR3 DNA sequence: TGTGCCAGTAGTACGGACAGGGAAAACACCGGGGAGCTGTTTTTT.

The V call is TRBV3-1, the J call TRBJ2-5; TRBD2 matches at 8 bases. The CDR3 sequence is 15 residues long. CDR1 is LGHDT, CDR2 YNNKEL, per germline (reference sequence). V lost 1 base to trimming and J lost 2 bases; unmatched junction nucleotides: 3. The CDR3 region is CASSQGLAPQETQYF. CDR3 coding DNA: TGTGCCAGCAGCCAAGGACTAGCGCCACAAGAGACCCAGTACTTC.

Only a few counts were recorded for this clonotype. The chain couples TRBV20-1 to TRBJ1-5; maybe TRBD1 (6 bases). Trimming took 0 bases from V and 2 from J, leaving 8 bases between them. The germline V gene has CDR1 DFQATT and CDR2 SNEGSKA (reference sequence). The CDR3 is 14 amino acids. CDR3 loop: CSARDRQGNQPQHF. CDR3 DNA sequence: TGCAGTGCTAGAGATCGACAGGGCAATCAGCCCCAGCATTTT.

The chain recombines TRBV30 with TRBJ2-5, with 8 nucleotides matching TRBD2. Germline-derived CDR1 and CDR2 are GTSNPN and SVGIG (reference sequence). The CDR3 runs 16 residues. V lost 2 bases, J lost 1 base, and 9 bases stayed unmatched. CDR3 DNA sequence: TGTGCCTGGAGTCGCAGCGGGGGAAGAAGCCAAGAGACCCAGTACTTC. Protein sequence: CAWSRSGGRSQETQYF. Variable domain in full (rest from reference TRBV30 and TRBJ2-5): SQTIHQWPATLVQPVGSPLSLECTVEGTSNPNLYWYRQAAGRGLQLLFYSVGIGQISSEVPQNLSASRPQDRQFILSSKKLLLSDSGFYLCAWSRSGGRSQETQYFGPGTRLLVL.